Below, one T cell receptor beta chain is given with its context. This table comes from immunoSEQ multiplex PCR, and its TCRdb copy is limited to in-frame clones, with some not included. The sample lists about 160,000 clones; approximately 90% were seen once. This sample is part of a study of blood T cell repertoires in COVID-19. In the study overall: Collection of acute and convalescent COVID-19 samples took place in the United States, Italy and Spain.

V was trimmed by 0 bases and J by 6 bases, leaving 8 bases between them. Germline CDR1 MNHEY, CDR2 SMNVEV (reference sequence). The CDR3 has 14 residues. Sequencing was carried out using peripheral blood. This clonotype originated in a woman in her 70s with COVID-19, enrolled during active disease. This chain joins TRBV27 and TRBJ2-2, with D unresolved. This chain's CDR3 is CASSLSNLPGELFF. Here the CDR3 DNA reads TGTGCCAGCAGTTTATCTAACTTGCCCGGGGAGCTGTTTTTT.